These T cell receptor beta chains were read from a single sample in a study of blood T cells in healthy people across ages. One entry per CDR3 protein, called by TCRdb with MiXCR from the 5' RACE reads. This sample yields 1.5 million to 2 million distinct CDR3 sequences, of which approximately 28% are seen a single time; about 8% belongs to the top ten. The sequencing sample was made of blood. Source of these receptors: a woman under 40 in good health. CDR3s include the opening cysteine and the closing phenylalanine or tryptophan. The D gene is left open where the match is weak. Not every row has a clone size; where given, it reads once, few, many or a size class.

d_call	clone_size	v_call	j_call	cdr3_nt	cdr3_aa
NA	few	TRBV5-1	TRBJ1-1	TGCGCCAGCAGCGTGGGGTCACTTAACACTGAAGCTTTCTTT	CASSVGSLNTEAFF
NA	NA	TRBV30	TRBJ1-2	TGTGCCTGGAGGACAGGAGGGGACTATGGCTACACCTTC	CAWRTGGDYGYTF
NA	NA	TRBV7-9	TRBJ1-4	TGTGCCAGCAGCTTTGCCGGGACGGGGCGGGAAAAACTGTTTTTT	CASSFAGTGREKLFF
NA	few	TRBV10-3	TRBJ1-4	TGTGCCATCAGCCACGGGCCAAATGAAAAACTGTTTTTT	CAISHGPNEKLFF
NA	NA	TRBV7-9	TRBJ2-7	TGTGCCAACACCTTCTGGGGGACCTACGAGCAGTACTTC	CANTFWGTYEQYF
NA	NA	TRBV5-1	TRBJ1-1	TGCGCCAGCAGCTCTTTGCGGCCTAACACTGAAGCTTTCTTT	CASSSLRPNTEAFF
TRBD1	many	TRBV4-1	TRBJ2-5	TGCGCCAGCAGCCGAGACGACAGGGCAGAGACCCAGTACTTC	CASSRDDRAETQYF
NA	many	TRBV7-6	TRBJ2-5	TGCGCCAGCAGCCGTAACTACCAAGAGACCCAGTACTTC	CASSRNYQETQYF
NA	many	TRBV5-1	TRBJ2-3	TGCGCCAGCAGCTTGGGACCCCAAACAGATACGCAGTATTTT	CASSLGPQTDTQYF
TRBD1	few	TRBV7-9	TRBJ2-5	TGTGCCAGCAGCTCCCCACCGGGGACAGATGCCCTACCTGGAGAGACCCAGTACTTC	CASSSPPGTDALPGETQYF
TRBD2	few	TRBV20-1	TRBJ2-7	TGCAGTGCTGCCGGGACTAGCGGGGTCTACGAGCAGTACTTC	CSAAGTSGVYEQYF
TRBD1	NA	TRBV5-1	TRBJ2-7	TGCGCCAGCAGGCTAGTTACGGACAGGGACGAGCAGTACTTC	CASRLVTDRDEQYF
TRBD1	NA	TRBV5-1	TRBJ1-5	TGCGCCAGCAGACTAGGGGACAGGAATAGCAATCAGCCCCAGCATTTT	CASRLGDRNSNQPQHF
TRBD2	NA	TRBV2	TRBJ2-3	TGTGCCAGCAATGAATTCGGCGGGAGGGTCAGCACAGATACGCAGTATTTT	CASNEFGGRVSTDTQYF
TRBD1	few	TRBV12-3/TRBV12-4	TRBJ1-1	TGTGCCAGCAGTCCAGTGACAGGGGCCAACACTGAAGCTTTCTTT	CASSPVTGANTEAFF
NA	few	TRBV12-3/TRBV12-4	TRBJ2-7	TGTGCCAGCAGTTTCGGACAGCTCTCCTACGAGCAGTACTTC	CASSFGQLSYEQYF
TRBD1	NA	TRBV29-1	TRBJ1-2	TGCAGCGAATACCGAGGACAGGGTATCACCTTC	CSEYRGQGITF